This is a list of T cell receptor beta chains from one sample in a study of OX40 agonist ivuxolimab in advanced cancers. Sequencing was performed with immunoSEQ multiplex PCR; in TCRdb, only in-frame clones are kept and a portion is missing. The table lists about 31,000 clones, approximately 91% of them singletons. Sequencing used CD4+ or CD8+ T cells sorted from blood, obtained in a trial of the OX40 agonist ivuxolimab. The receptors stem from an adult with an advanced solid tumor such as melanoma, head and neck, liver or kidney cancer. CDR3s include the opening cysteine and the closing phenylalanine or tryptophan. The D gene is left open where the match is weak. Size is omitted from some rows. Given values are once, few, many or a class for expanded clones.

TRBV6-5	TRBJ2-7	NA	NA	TGTGCCACCACCGGGACACATTACGAGCAGTACTTC	CATTGTHYEQYF
TRBV30	TRBJ1-6	NA	NA	TGTGCCTGGAGTTCAGGGTATGAGCCCCTCCACTTT	CAWSSGYEPLHF
TRBV28	TRBJ1-6	NA	once	TGTGCCAGCAGTTTACCCCCAATGGGGGGAAGCTCCTATAATTCACCCCTCCACTTT	CASSLPPMGGSSYNSPLHF
TRBV6-1	TRBJ2-7	NA	NA	TGTGCCAGCAGTGACCGCGCCTACGAGCAGTACTTC	CASSDRAYEQYF
TRBV28	TRBJ1-5	TRBD1	NA	TGTGCCAGCAGTTTGGAGGGGGCTAGTCAGCCCCAGCATTTT	CASSLEGASQPQHF
TRBV14	TRBJ2-7	TRBD2	once	TGTGCCAGCAGCCAACGGTTAGCGGGAGAGAACGAGCAGTACTTC	CASSQRLAGENEQYF
TRBV27	TRBJ2-7	TRBD2	NA	TGTGCCAGCAGTTATGGACTAGCGGGAGGTTACGAGCAGTACTTC	CASSYGLAGGYEQYF
TRBV6-5	TRBJ1-2	NA	NA	TGTGCCAGCAGAGTAAGGTACTCCCGAGATGGCTACACCTTC	CASRVRYSRDGYTF
TRBV27	TRBJ2-1	NA	NA	TGTGCCAGCAGTTCTATCGGGGGCGACAGAACCTACAATGAGCAGTTCTTC	CASSSIGGDRTYNEQFF
TRBV21-1	TRBJ2-7	NA	NA	TGTGCCAGCACCAGTACGTTTTTCGACGAGCAGTACTTC	CASTSTFFDEQYF
TRBV9	TRBJ1-2	NA	NA	TGTGCCAGCAGCGGGACACTAAACTATGGCTACACCTTC	CASSGTLNYGYTF
TRBV2	TRBJ1-5	TRBD1	NA	TGTACCAGCAGTGAAGCGCACAGGGGAGCTCAGCCCCAGCATTTT	CTSSEAHRGAQPQHF
TRBV11-1	TRBJ2-1	TRBD1	NA	TGTGCCAGCAGCTATGGACAGGGCTGGGGGAATGAGCAGTTCTTC	CASSYGQGWGNEQFF
TRBV6-1	TRBJ2-5	NA	NA	TGTGCCAGCAACGACGGGAACTCGGGAGAGACCCAGTACTTC	CASNDGNSGETQYF
TRBV2	TRBJ1-1	NA	NA	TGTGCCAGCAGTGAAGCCTACACTGAAGCTTTCTTT	CASSEAYTEAFF
TRBV28	TRBJ2-3	TRBD2	once	TGTGCCAGCAGTTTTAGCGGGATACCCACAGATACGCAGTATTTT	CASSFSGIPTDTQYF
TRBV19	TRBJ2-1	TRBD2	NA	TGTGCCAGTAGTACAGGAGCTCCTAGCGGGAGCTCCTACAATGAGCAGTTCTTC	CASSTGAPSGSSYNEQFF
TRBV28	TRBJ1-2	NA	NA	TGTGCCAGCATGGGCAGGCCAAACTATGGCTACACCTTC	CASMGRPNYGYTF
TRBV19	TRBJ2-7	TRBD2	once	TGTGCCAGTTCAGCGGGGCCCGCCTACGAGCAGTACTTC	CASSAGPAYEQYF
TRBV4-2	TRBJ2-3	TRBD2	NA	TGTGCCAGCAGCCCCGAAGACGGGGGGGCCAAGACAGATACGCAGTATTTT	CASSPEDGGAKTDTQYF
TRBV10-1	TRBJ2-7	NA	NA	TGCGCCAGCAGTGAGTATATAGGACTCACTCCCTACGAGCAGTACTTC	CASSEYIGLTPYEQYF
TRBV9	TRBJ1-4	NA	NA	TGTGCCAGCAGCGCTTTAGACAGCCCGGCTAATGAAAAACTGTTTTTT	CASSALDSPANEKLFF
TRBV27	TRBJ2-3	NA	few	TGTGCCAGCAGTAACAACAGGGTAATTCGCACAGATACGCAGTATTTT	CASSNNRVIRTDTQYF
TRBV18	TRBJ1-1	NA	NA	TGTGCCAGCTCGCCGGAAGATGTCTGGGCTGAAGCTTTCTTT	CASSPEDVWAEAFF
TRBV27	TRBJ2-7	TRBD2	NA	TGTGCCAGCAGTTCCCCGGGACTATACACCTACGAGCAGTACTTC	CASSSPGLYTYEQYF
TRBV28	TRBJ1-1	NA	NA	TGTGCCAGCAAGGTTGAAGGGGTGAACACTGAAGCTTTCTTT	CASKVEGVNTEAFF
TRBV14	TRBJ2-1	NA	NA	TGTGCCAGCAGCCAAGGGCTTGGGGGGAGCTACAATGAGCAGTTCTTC	CASSQGLGGSYNEQFF
TRBV19	TRBJ1-1	NA	NA	TGTGCCAGTAGTATCCAGGGGAACACTGAAGCTTTCTTT	CASSIQGNTEAFF
TRBV6-4	TRBJ2-3	NA	NA	TGTGCCAGCGGCCCCTCGGTCGAAGCAGATACGCAGTATTTT	CASGPSVEADTQYF
TRBV2	TRBJ1-6	NA	few	TGTGCCAGCAAGGACAGCTCCTCCTATAATTCACCCCTCCACTTT	CASKDSSSYNSPLHF
TRBV29-1	TRBJ1-1	NA	NA	TGCAGCGTCGCTGGACAGACGGGCGCTGAAGCTTTCTTT	CSVAGQTGAEAFF
TRBV7-8	TRBJ2-7	NA	NA	TGTGCCAGCAGCTTGCGGGGAGGCTACGAGCAGTACTTC	CASSLRGGYEQYF
TRBV29-1	TRBJ1-1	NA	NA	TGCAGCGTTGACTACACTGAAGCTTTCTTT	CSVDYTEAFF
TRBV7-9	TRBJ1-1	NA	few	TGTGCCAGCAGCTTAGCACCGGAGATGGGCACTGAAGCTTTCTTT	CASSLAPEMGTEAFF
TRBV5-6	TRBJ2-7	TRBD1	NA	TGTGCCAGCAGCACCCAGACAGGGGGCGAGCAGTACTTC	CASSTQTGGEQYF
TRBV6-1	TRBJ1-1	TRBD1	NA	TGTGCCAGCAGTGAATGGAGGGGGCTGAACACTGAAGCTTTCTTT	CASSEWRGLNTEAFF
TRBV7-2	TRBJ1-3	TRBD1	NA	TGTGCCAGCAGCCCCTCCCTGGGACAGTGGGTTCCCTCTGGAAACACCATATATTTT	CASSPSLGQWVPSGNTIYF
TRBV30	TRBJ1-2	NA	NA	TGTGCCTGGAGTTCGGACGGAGGCTACACCTTC	CAWSSDGGYTF
TRBV7-9	TRBJ2-7	NA	once	TGTGCCAGCAGCTTAGGAGGGGGAAGCGAGCAGTACTTC	CASSLGGGSEQYF
TRBV6-5	TRBJ2-5	TRBD1	NA	TGTGCCAGCAGTTACGGGGACAGGGGGAGGGAGACCCAGTACTTC	CASSYGDRGRETQYF
TRBV5-4	TRBJ1-3	TRBD1	NA	TGTGCCAGCAGCTGGGGACAGGGCTCTGGAAACACCATATATTTT	CASSWGQGSGNTIYF
TRBV2	TRBJ2-1	TRBD2	NA	TGTGCCAGCAGCCTCGGACTAGCGGGAGCCAGCCGGAATGAGCAGTTCTTC	CASSLGLAGASRNEQFF
TRBV4-1	TRBJ2-7	NA	NA	TGCGCCAGCAGCCCCCGCCAGGGCATCAACGAGCAGTACTTC	CASSPRQGINEQYF
TRBV14	TRBJ1-1	NA	NA	TGTGCCAGCAGCCTCCGAGACTTAAGCACTGAAGCTTTCTTT	CASSLRDLSTEAFF
TRBV30	TRBJ2-7	TRBD2	NA	TGTGCCTGGACCGGACTAGCGGGGAGCTCCTACGAGCAGTACTTC	CAWTGLAGSSYEQYF
TRBV5-6	TRBJ2-7	TRBD2	NA	TGTGCCAGCAGCCTCCTAGCGGGAGGCTACGAGCAGTACTTC	CASSLLAGGYEQYF
TRBV10-2	TRBJ1-5	NA	NA	TGCGCCACCGCGGGTCCCAGCAATCAGCCCCAGCATTTT	CATAGPSNQPQHF
TRBV4-3	TRBJ1-4	NA	NA	TGCGCCAGCAGCCAAGACCCTGATTATGAAAAACTGTTTTTT	CASSQDPDYEKLFF
TRBV6-5	TRBJ1-1	NA	large	TGTGCCAGCAGTTACGCAGGGCACACTGAAGCTTTCTTT	CASSYAGHTEAFF
TRBV19	TRBJ2-7	TRBD2	NA	TGTGCCAGTAGCTGGACTAGTGGTTACGAGCAGTACTTC	CASSWTSGYEQYF